The rows below give T cell receptor beta chains drawn from one sample of a study of early T cells in non-severe SARS-CoV-2 infection. TCRdb re-derived calls from the 5' RACE reads in MiXCR, one entry per CDR3 protein. The sample records some 34,000 distinct CDR3 sequences, approximately 4.6% being singletons. What was sequenced was whole blood. The source of these receptors is an adult who was a healthcare worker with PCR-confirmed SARS-CoV-2 infection or an uninfected control (not recorded which). Each CDR3 is given with its conserved first and last residue. Fields, in order: J gene, clone size, D gene, V gene, CDR3 protein, CDR3 DNA. The D gene is left open where the match is weak. Clone size is given for some rows only: seen once, a few or many times, or a class if the clone is expanded.

j_call: TRBJ2-3; clone_size: NA; d_call: TRBD2; v_call: TRBV7-2; cdr3_aa: CASSSGLAGNTDTQYF; cdr3_nt: TGTGCCAGCAGCTCGGGACTAGCGGGGAACACAGATACGCAGTATTTT
j_call: TRBJ1-1; clone_size: NA; d_call: NA; v_call: TRBV20-1; cdr3_aa: CSALRDPNTEAFF; cdr3_nt: TGCAGTGCGCTCCGGGATCCTAACACTGAAGCTTTCTTT
j_call: TRBJ1-5; clone_size: many; d_call: TRBD1; v_call: TRBV10-3; cdr3_aa: CAISEGGTGGGNQPQHF; cdr3_nt: TGTGCCATCAGTGAGGGTGGTACAGGGGGCGGCAATCAGCCCCAGCATTTT
j_call: TRBJ2-3; clone_size: many; d_call: NA; v_call: TRBV7-2; cdr3_aa: CASSLARDTQYF; cdr3_nt: TGTGCCAGCAGCTTAGCCCGGGATACGCAGTATTTT
j_call: TRBJ2-7; clone_size: many; d_call: TRBD1; v_call: TRBV28; cdr3_aa: CASSIGTGPYEQYF; cdr3_nt: TGTGCCAGCAGTATAGGGACAGGTCCCTACGAGCAGTACTTC
j_call: TRBJ2-5; clone_size: many; d_call: TRBD1; v_call: TRBV5-4; cdr3_aa: CASSPGTAQETQYF; cdr3_nt: TGTGCCAGCAGCCCGGGGACAGCTCAAGAGACCCAGTACTTC
j_call: TRBJ1-1; clone_size: many; d_call: NA; v_call: TRBV11-2; cdr3_aa: CASRLRQLDLGTEAFF; cdr3_nt: TGTGCCAGCAGACTTCGACAGTTGGATTTGGGCACTGAAGCTTTCTTT
j_call: TRBJ2-4; clone_size: few; d_call: NA; v_call: TRBV4-2; cdr3_aa: CASSPGLQILLAKNIQYF; cdr3_nt: TGTGCCAGCAGCCCCGGACTGCAAATTTTACTAGCCAAAAACATTCAGTACTTC
j_call: TRBJ1-5; clone_size: NA; d_call: NA; v_call: TRBV30; cdr3_aa: CAWSQGRHQPQHF; cdr3_nt: TGTGCCTGGTCTCAGGGGCGACATCAGCCCCAGCATTTT
j_call: TRBJ1-2; clone_size: NA; d_call: NA; v_call: TRBV20-1; cdr3_aa: CSARDLASNYGYTF; cdr3_nt: TGCAGTGCTAGAGATTTGGCCAGTAACTATGGCTACACCTTC
j_call: TRBJ2-5; clone_size: many; d_call: NA; v_call: TRBV18; cdr3_aa: CASSRDGQETQYF; cdr3_nt: TGTGCCAGCTCACGGGACGGCCAAGAGACCCAGTACTTC
j_call: TRBJ2-2; clone_size: many; d_call: NA; v_call: TRBV7-6; cdr3_aa: CASSSTTVNGELFF; cdr3_nt: TGTGCCAGCAGCTCAACGACAGTTAACGGGGAGCTGTTTTTT
j_call: TRBJ1-5; clone_size: many; d_call: TRBD1; v_call: TRBV20-1; cdr3_aa: CSAPRGQNSNQPQHF; cdr3_nt: TGCAGTGCCCCTAGGGGGCAGAATAGCAATCAGCCCCAGCATTTT
j_call: TRBJ2-5; clone_size: NA; d_call: NA; v_call: TRBV1; cdr3_aa: CTRGLAVIQETQYF; cdr3_nt: TGCACCAGGGGACTAGCCGTAATCCAAGAGACCCAGTACTTC
j_call: TRBJ1-3; clone_size: many; d_call: TRBD1; v_call: TRBV5-4; cdr3_aa: CASSRLDRTNTIYF; cdr3_nt: TGTGCCAGCAGCCGACTGGACAGGACAAACACCATATATTTT
j_call: TRBJ2-1; clone_size: few; d_call: TRBD1; v_call: TRBV3-1; cdr3_aa: CASTKQGVLGNEQFF; cdr3_nt: TGTGCCAGCACCAAACAGGGGGTACTTGGGAATGAGCAGTTCTTC
j_call: TRBJ1-3; clone_size: NA; d_call: TRBD1; v_call: TRBV11-2; cdr3_aa: CASSLAGGPGNTIYF; cdr3_nt: TGTGCCAGCAGCTTAGCAGGGGGACCTGGAAACACCATATATTTT
j_call: TRBJ2-3; clone_size: few; d_call: TRBD2; v_call: TRBV9; cdr3_aa: CASSVDLASGGWYTQYF; cdr3_nt: TGTGCCAGCAGCGTAGATCTTGCTAGCGGGGGATGGTATACGCAGTATTTT
j_call: TRBJ2-7; clone_size: many; d_call: TRBD1; v_call: TRBV3-1; cdr3_aa: CASSQDWGQVIYEQYF; cdr3_nt: TGTGCCAGCAGCCAAGATTGGGGACAGGTAATCTACGAGCAGTACTTC
j_call: TRBJ2-7; clone_size: many; d_call: NA; v_call: TRBV16; cdr3_aa: CASSIRQSSYEQYF; cdr3_nt: TGTGCCAGCAGCATACGACAGAGCTCCTACGAGCAGTACTTC
j_call: TRBJ2-3; clone_size: NA; d_call: NA; v_call: TRBV20-1; cdr3_aa: CSARRAEAADTQYF; cdr3_nt: TGCAGTGCCCGGCGGGCTGAGGCGGCAGATACGCAGTATTTT
j_call: TRBJ1-1; clone_size: many; d_call: TRBD1; v_call: TRBV3-1; cdr3_aa: CASSYRGWNTEAFF; cdr3_nt: TGTGCCAGCAGCTACAGGGGGTGGAACACTGAAGCTTTCTTT